The rows below give T cell receptor beta chains drawn from one sample of a study of regulatory T cells in long-lasting Graves disease. TCRdb re-called the multiplex PCR reads through MiXCR, storing one row per CDR3 protein. The sample yields 400,000 to 600,000 distinct CDR3 sequences, about 22% seen once. Specimen: peripheral blood mononuclear cells (PBMCs), collected when the disease was refractory, from a patient treated with antithyroid drugs. The receptors were sampled from a female donor with Graves disease. The CDR3 runs from the conserved cysteine through the conserved F or W. Fields, in order: clone size, V gene, J gene, D gene, CDR3 DNA, CDR3 protein. A D gene is named only where the DNA matches it firmly. Clone size is not always given. Where it is, it says once, few, many or a class for expanded clones.

>many|TRBV2|TRBJ2-7|TRBD2
TGTGCCAGCAGTGAAAGGGCTAGCGGGGGGTCCTTGAAGCAGTACTTC
CASSERASGGSLKQYF
>many|TRBV5-1|TRBJ2-6|TRBD1
TGCGCCAGCGGACAGGCCATCTCTGGGGCCAACGTCCTGACTTTC
CASGQAISGANVLTF
>few|TRBV20-1|TRBJ2-1|TRBD2
TGCAGTGCTAGAGATCCCCAGCGGGAGGACGGTGAGCAGTTCTTC
CSARDPQREDGEQFF
>NA|TRBV7-9|TRBJ2-7|TRBD2
TGTGCCAGCTCCATTTGGGCCAGCGGGGGGCTTTACGAGCAGTACTTC
CASSIWASGGLYEQYF
>many|TRBV20-1|TRBJ1-1|NA
TGCAGTGCTAGAGTGCGTACCCTCGTTGGCGGGACTGAAGCTTTCTTT
CSARVRTLVGGTEAFF
>few|TRBV5-6|TRBJ1-2|NA
TGTGCCAGCAGCTTTTCGTGGGAGTCGGGCTATGGCTACACCTTC
CASSFSWESGYGYTF
>few|TRBV7-7|TRBJ2-7|NA
TGTGCTAGCAGCCAAGGGGTAGGGGCCGGGTACGAGCAGTACTTC
CASSQGVGAGYEQYF
>many|TRBV7-2|TRBJ2-7|TRBD2
TGTGCCAGCAGCTTTCAGCGGGGCTACGAGCAGTACTTC
CASSFQRGYEQYF
>few|TRBV11-2|TRBJ1-3|NA
TGTGCCAGCAGCTTAGTGGGGGGCCCTGGAAACACCATATATTTT
CASSLVGGPGNTIYF
>NA|TRBV7-9|TRBJ2-2|TRBD1
TGTGCCAGCAGCTTAGGACAGGGGTTGGCCGGGGAGCTGTTTTTT
CASSLGQGLAGELFF
>many|TRBV28|TRBJ1-6|NA
TGTGCCAGCAGCGAAGAAAGTTCCTATAATTCACCCCTCCACTTT
CASSEESSYNSPLHF
>few|TRBV7-9|TRBJ1-1|NA
TGTGCCAGCAGCTACATTCAGGGAGGGCTGGGCACTGAAGCTTTCTTT
CASSYIQGGLGTEAFF
>few|TRBV7-9|TRBJ1-1|NA
TGTGCCAGCAGAGGTCCTCAGGGACCTCCCGAAGCTTTCTTT
CASRGPQGPPEAFF
>NA|TRBV4-1|TRBJ2-3|NA
TGCGCCAGCAGCCCTTGGAGACAGAGCACAGATACGCAGTATTTT
CASSPWRQSTDTQYF
>few|TRBV19|TRBJ1-4|NA
TGTGCCAGTAGTGGACAGCCTGAGGATGAAAAACTGTTTTTT
CASSGQPEDEKLFF
>few|TRBV5-4|TRBJ1-2|NA
TGTGCCAGCAGCAACTACGGACAGAGAGCTAACTATGGCTACACCTTC
CASSNYGQRANYGYTF
>few|TRBV5-1|TRBJ2-5|TRBD2
TGCGCCAGCAGCATTGGACTAGCGGGGGTCCAAGAGACCCAGTACTTC
CASSIGLAGVQETQYF
>many|TRBV28|TRBJ2-7|NA
TGTGCCAGCAGTTCCCGGTTCAGGACCAGCTCCTACGAGCAGTACTTC
CASSSRFRTSSYEQYF
>many|TRBV2|TRBJ1-5|TRBD1
TGTGCCAGCAACCAGGGGGTCGGTCAGCCCCAGCATTTT
CASNQGVGQPQHF
>NA|TRBV28|TRBJ2-7|NA
TGTGCCAGAAGAACTTGGGTCACGGGAGCCTACGAGCAGTACTTC
CARRTWVTGAYEQYF
>few|TRBV20-1|TRBJ2-7|NA
TGCAGTGCTCAACCTACAGGTTTCTACGAGCAGTACTTC
CSAQPTGFYEQYF
>NA|TRBV5-1|TRBJ1-6|NA
TGCGCCAGCAGCTTCGCGGGCCCCTATAATTCACCCCTCCACTTT
CASSFAGPYNSPLHF